The TCR beta chain under discussion was sequenced for a study of lymphopenia after photon versus proton radiotherapy. Regarding the study as a whole: Under photons, naive T cells and diversity fell while effector/memory populations rose. After the lymphocyte nadir, photon-treated repertoires showed oligoclonal expansion, especially of CD8+ Temra cells.

As for this clone: Its target is not known.

V was clipped by 6 bases and J by 6 bases, with 12 bases between them. The V gene's germline CDR1 is WSHSY and CDR2 SAAADI. There are 12 residues in the CDR3. The repertoire was sequenced with immunoSEQ multiplex PCR; TCRdb's copy has only in-frame clones and lacks some. In the table there are 150,000 or so clones, approximately 86% of which are singletons. This sequence was found in a man in his fifties or sixties with gastric cancer. The genes are TRBV10-2 and TRBJ2-7; D is unclear. The sample here was peripheral blood, taken from a patient treated with photon-based radiotherapy. CDR3 sequence: CASSPAAIEQYF. The CDR3 DNA is TGCGCCAGCAGCCCGGCCGCAATCGAGCAGTACTTC.